This T cell receptor (beta chain) stems from a study of blood T cell repertoires in COVID-19. The wider study: Acute and convalescent COVID-19 specimens originated in the United States, Italy and Spain. T cells, B-cell-depleted T cells, or PBMCs provided the cDNA or gDNA that served as material.

The CDR3 is 11 amino acids. Germline assignment: CDR1 SNHLY and CDR2 FYNNEI. Trimming stripped 2 bases from V and 5 bases from J, with 3 bases between. Per the original data handling: Estimation of nucleated cell counts relied on the amplification of reference gene primers. Generated by immunoSEQ multiplex PCR, the TCRdb table keeps only in-frame clones and is missing some. Clone size and V and J calls were adopted from that table, with D and trimming inferred from the DNA. The data show approximately 110,000 clones, 80% to 85% seen once. The rearrangement joins TRBV2 to TRBJ2-5; D uncertain. Material for sequencing was peripheral blood. This sequence originates from an elderly man with acute or convalescent COVID-19. The CDR3 DNA follows: TGTGCCAGCAGTGAATATGAGACCCAGTACTTC. It encodes CASSEYETQYF.